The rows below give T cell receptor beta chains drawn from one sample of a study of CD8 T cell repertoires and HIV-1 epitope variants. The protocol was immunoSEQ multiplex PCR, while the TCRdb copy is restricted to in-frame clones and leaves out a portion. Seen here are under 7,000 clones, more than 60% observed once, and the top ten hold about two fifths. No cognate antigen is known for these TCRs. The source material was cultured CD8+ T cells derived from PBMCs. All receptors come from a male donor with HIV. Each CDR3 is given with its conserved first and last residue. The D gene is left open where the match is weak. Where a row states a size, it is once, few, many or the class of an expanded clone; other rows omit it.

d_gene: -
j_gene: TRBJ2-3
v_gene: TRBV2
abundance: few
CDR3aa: CASRMGGGWTDTQYF
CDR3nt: TGTGCCAGCCGAATGGGAGGGGGTTGGACAGATACGCAGTATTTT

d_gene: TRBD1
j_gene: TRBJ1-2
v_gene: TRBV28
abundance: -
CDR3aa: CASSRQGDYYGYTF
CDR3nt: TGTGCCAGCAGCCGACAGGGGGACTACTATGGCTACACCTTC

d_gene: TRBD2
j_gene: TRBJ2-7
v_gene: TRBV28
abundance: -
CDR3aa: CASSLTVRMGTSDSYEQYF
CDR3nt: TGTGCCAGCAGCCTAACCGTTCGTATGGGGACTAGCGACTCCTACGAGCAGTACTTC

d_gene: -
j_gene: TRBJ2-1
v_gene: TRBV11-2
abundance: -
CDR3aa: CASSPRGGGPYNEQFF
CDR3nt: TGTGCCAGCAGCCCCAGGGGAGGGGGTCCCTACAATGAGCAGTTCTTC

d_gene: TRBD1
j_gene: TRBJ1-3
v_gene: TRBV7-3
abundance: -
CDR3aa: CASRSTGGSGNTIYF
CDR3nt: TGTGCCAGCAGATCGACAGGGGGCTCTGGAAACACCATATATTTT

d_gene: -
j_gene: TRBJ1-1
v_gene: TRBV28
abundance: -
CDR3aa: CASTRDRGGTEAFF
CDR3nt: TGTGCCAGCACCCGGGATAGGGGGGGCACTGAAGCTTTCTTT

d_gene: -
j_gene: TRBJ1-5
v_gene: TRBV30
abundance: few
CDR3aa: CAWSPRGDQPQHF
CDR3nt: TGTGCCTGGAGTCCCCGGGGGGATCAGCCCCAGCATTTT

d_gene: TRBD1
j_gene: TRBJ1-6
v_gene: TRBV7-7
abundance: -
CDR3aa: CASSSGQGNSPLHF
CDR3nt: TGTGCCAGCAGCTCAGGACAGGGTAATTCACCCCTCCACTTT

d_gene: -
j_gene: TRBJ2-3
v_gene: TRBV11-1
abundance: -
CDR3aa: CASSFRDGSTDTQYF
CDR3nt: TGTGCCAGCAGCTTTAGGGACGGCTCCACAGATACGCAGTATTTT

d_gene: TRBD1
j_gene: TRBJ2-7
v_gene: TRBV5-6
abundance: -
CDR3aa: CASSPGTGTYEQYF
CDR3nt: TGTGCCAGCAGCCCCGGGACAGGTACCTACGAGCAGTACTTC

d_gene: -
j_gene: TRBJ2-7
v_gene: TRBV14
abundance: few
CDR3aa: CASSPTSSHREQYF
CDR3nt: TGTGCCAGCAGTCCTACTAGCTCCCACCGGGAGCAGTACTTC

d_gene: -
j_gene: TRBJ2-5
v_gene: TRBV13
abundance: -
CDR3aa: CASSLGGGETQYF
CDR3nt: TGTGCCAGCAGCTTAGGGGGGGGTGAGACCCAGTACTTC

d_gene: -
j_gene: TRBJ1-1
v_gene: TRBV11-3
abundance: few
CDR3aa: CASSFAGNTEAFF
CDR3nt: TGTGCCAGCAGCTTCGCCGGGAACACTGAAGCTTTCTTT

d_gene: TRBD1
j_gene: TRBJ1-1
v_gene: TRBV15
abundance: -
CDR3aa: CATSRSRGTDEAFF
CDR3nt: TGTGCCACCAGCAGGTCCCGTGGGACAGATGAAGCTTTCTTT

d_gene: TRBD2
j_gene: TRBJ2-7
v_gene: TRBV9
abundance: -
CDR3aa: CASSVGLAGHEQYF
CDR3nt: TGTGCCAGCAGCGTAGGACTAGCGGGGCACGAGCAGTACTTC

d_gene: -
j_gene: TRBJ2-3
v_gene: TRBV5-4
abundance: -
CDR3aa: CASSFRTDTQYF
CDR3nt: TGTGCCAGCAGCTTTAGAACAGATACGCAGTATTTT

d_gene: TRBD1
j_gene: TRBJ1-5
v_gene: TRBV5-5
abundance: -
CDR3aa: CASQSGQVLHQPQHF
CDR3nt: TGTGCCTCCCAATCCGGACAGGTGCTACATCAGCCCCAGCATTTT